This entry lists 8 T cell receptor beta chains sequenced from one sample in a study of T cell repertoires in cytomegalovirus infection. Their recognized antigens are unknown. MiXCR was run by TCRdb on the reads, yielding one entry per CDR3 protein. The sample records about 920,000 distinct CDR3 sequences, 30% to 40% being singletons. This specimen consisted of cultured CD8+ T cells from PBMCs, obtained from culture after CMV antigen stimulation. The receptor source for this set is a human donor in good health (CMV status not recorded). Some clones in this sample may be carry-over from other donors' samples.

The V and J genes are TRBV12-3 or TRBV12-4 and TRBJ1-5; D is unclear. The CDR3 has 13 residues. Trimming removed 6 bases at V and 1 base at J, with 7 bases between. In DNA form, the CDR3 reads TGTGCCAGCAGCCAACTGAGCAATCAGCCCCAGCATTTT. It is translated as CASSQLSNQPQHF.

This chain links TRBV5-5 with TRBJ1-4; no definite D call. The CDR3 covers 17 residues. CDR1 and CDR2 from the germline V gene are SGHKS and YYEKEE (reference sequence). Trimming removed 1 base from V and 3 bases from J, with 16 bases in between. The CDR3: CASSLWTYQRSNEKLFF. DNA for the CDR3: TGTGCCAGCAGCTTGTGGACCTACCAGCGATCTAATGAAAAACTGTTTTTT.

A word on this clonotype: Relative to the germline gene, one junction end is altered; a read error may explain this. This sequence joins TRBV5-8 and TRBJ2-2, with a possible D match to TRBD2 (5 bases). Germline CDR1 reads SGHTS; CDR2 reads YDEGEE. This CDR3 contains 15 residues. The CDR3 coding sequence is TGTGTCAGCAGCTTGCGTGGAACGGGGACCGGGGAGCTGTTTTTT. Translation: CVSSLRGTGTGELFF. The full variable domain, with the rest looked up from reference TRBV5-8 and TRBJ2-2, is EAGVTQSPTHLIKTRGQQATLRCSPISGHTSVYWYQQALGLGLQFLLWYDEGEERNRGNFPPRFSGRQFPNYSSELNVNALELEDSALYLCVSSLRGTGTGELFFGEGSRLTVL.

The chain uses TRBV19 and TRBJ1-5, with a tentative D call TRBD1 (5 bases). Trimming removed 5 bases at V and 3 bases at J, with 11 bases between. The germline CDR1 and CDR2 sequences are LNHDA and SQIVND (reference sequence). The CDR3 covers 14 residues. CDR3 DNA: TGTGCCAGTAGTCCTGGGACCAACAATCAGCCCCAGCATTTT. It yields the protein CASSPGTNNQPQHF.

V gene TRBV19 combines with J gene TRBJ2-7; 8 bases align to TRBD1. V lost 5 bases and J lost 3; bases outside the gene matches: 6. The germline CDR1 and CDR2 sequences are LNHDA and SQIVND (reference sequence). The CDR3 is 14 amino acids. The CDR3 DNA sequence: TGTGCCAGTAGTTCGGGGACAGGAAACTACGAGCAGTACTTC. It specifies CASSSGTGNYEQYF. The full variable domain, rest sourced from reference TRBV19 and TRBJ2-7, is DGGITQSPKYLFRKEGQNVTLSCEQNLNHDAMYWYRQDPGQGLRLIYYSQIVNDFQKGDIAEGYSVSREKKESFPLTVTSAQKNPTAFYLCASSSGTGNYEQYFGPGTRLTVT.

A few counts support this clonotype. V and J are TRBV7-2 and TRBJ2-1, with D tentatively TRBD1 (6 bases). Per germline, CDR1 SGHTA and CDR2 FQGNSA. Trimming took 6 bases from V and 14 from J, leaving 17 bases between them. This CDR3 region has 12 residues. The DNA for the CDR3 is TGTGCCAGCAGACTCCCGATGGGGGCGAAGTTCTTC. This encodes CASRLPMGAKFF.

As for this clonotype: At one of its ends the junction is not consistent with the germline gene, which may arise from a read error. The chain recombines TRBV25-1 with TRBJ1-3, with D unresolved. Germline values: CDR1 MGHDK, CDR2 SYGVNS. The CDR3 totals 10 residues. The CDR3 sequence: CASSGPTLYF. As DNA, the CDR3 is TGTGCCAGCAGTGGGCCCACCCTATATTTT. Complete variable domain (other parts from reference TRBV25-1 and TRBJ1-3): EADIYQTPRYLVIGTGKKITLECSQTMGHDKMYWYQQDPGMELHLIHYSYGVNSTEKGDLSSESTVSRIRTEHFPLTLESARPSHTSQYLCASSGPTLYFGEGSWLTVV.

This clonotype has at least ten counts. The chain uses TRBV7-6 and TRBJ2-2, with TRBD2 as a possible D gene (6 bases). V was trimmed by 6 bases and J by 6 bases, leaving 17 bases between them. This CDR3 is 15 amino acids long. Germline V gene lookup returns CDR1 SGHVS and CDR2 FNYEAQ. This chain's CDR3 is CASSSPGGFAGELFF. The DNA of the CDR3 is TGTGCCAGCAGTTCTCCCGGGGGTTTCGCCGGGGAGCTGTTTTTT. The whole variable domain, filled in from reference TRBV7-6 and TRBJ2-2, reads GAGVSQSPRYKVTKRGQDVALRCDPISGHVSLYWYRQALGQGPEFLTYFNYEAQQDKSGLPNDRFSAERPEGSISTLTIQRTEQRDSAMYRCASSSPGGFAGELFFGEGSRLTVL.